This is a list of T cell receptor beta chains from one sample in a study of regulatory T cells in long-lasting Graves disease. TCRdb recomputed calls from the multiplex PCR reads with MiXCR, one row per CDR3 protein. The sample contains a few hundred thousand distinct CDR3 sequences, about 15% of which appear only once. The same sample was also studied in work on T cells in Graves' hyperthyroidism and ophthalmopathy.

Sequenced here: peripheral blood mononuclear cells (PBMCs), sampled at new diagnosis, from a patient treated with antithyroid drugs. The source of these receptors is a woman aged 18 to 35 with Graves disease. Both conserved end residues are part of each CDR3. Not all rows give a size; the values are once, few, many and, for expanded clones, a class.

TRBV19,.,CAGSIGPQETQYF
TRBV11-2,many,CASSKLATETQYF
TRBV12-3/TRBV12-4,few,CASSPSTGAGYTF
TRBV12-3/TRBV12-4,many,CASSLLRDRGTDTQYF
TRBV7-8,few,CASSPTTDLYGYTF
TRBV15,many,CATSRAPIAGRETQYF
TRBV20-1,many,CSARVVAGVTDTQYF
TRBV4-2,many,CASSQEEGLAGTGEQFF
TRBV7-7,few,CASSLPGLAAGESTGELFF
TRBV12-3/TRBV12-4,many,CASSFTAGSEQYF
TRBV6-1,.,CASGEAPYNEQFF
TRBV5-1,few,CASSFPPQGYLQETQYF
TRBV7-6,few,CASSLVPRDRGRADTQYF
TRBV3-1,many,CASSSRLAETYEQYF
TRBV3-1,.,CASSQSEGIYEQYF
TRBV3-1,many,CASSQSTGRAMNEQYF
TRBV2,many,CASSDWSAKETQYF
TRBV6-5,.,CASSYGGVRPPETQYF
TRBV4-3,few,CASSQDHRAGPEAQHF
TRBV3-1,many,CASSQGGTSSNSPLHF
TRBV3-1,few,CASSQVQGRTDTQYF
TRBV19,many,CASSIYSGTGEFF
TRBV28,many,CATADRGRGGGGTDTQYF
TRBV6-5,many,CANSFGGTDTQYF
TRBV9,.,CASSVVRGDTEAFF
TRBV7-2,many,CASTFRDRDYEQYF
TRBV12-5,many,CASGSQGGTDTQYF
TRBV5-1,few,CASIPTGLYQETQYF
TRBV27,.,CAGSPGFGTDTQYF
TRBV7-8,many,CASSLAGLGPSTDTQYF
TRBV7-3,many,CASSLIGGLQETQYF
TRBV27,many,CASGNLFFGGSTYEQYF
TRBV7-2,many,CASSLVVVAAAYEQYF
TRBV28,.,CASRIGLAGPHNEQFF
TRBV11-2,.,CASSQGLAGPEQFF
TRBV6-4,many,CASSADGSSGELFF
TRBV3-1,few,CASSQDQRGLSSYEQYF
TRBV5-1,many,CASSLQQYYEQYF
TRBV25-1,.,CASSEWTGGPPGNTIYF
TRBV7-9,many,CASSSDHSYGYTF
TRBV7-9,.,CASSQGRDTEAFF
TRBV24-1,many,CATSGRGGTEAFF
TRBV2,many,CASSDLRDHGYTF
TRBV6-2/TRBV6-3,.,CASSYSGLAGEAYEQYF
TRBV11-2,many,CASSSGSIAGGETQYF
TRBV6-1,many,CASSTTRDLYEQYF
TRBV28,many,CASSRPGRKGSHF
TRBV5-1,.,CASSLAPQGRMNTEAFF
TRBV20-1,few,CSERRLAGTDTQYF
TRBV9,few,CASSPNSARSYNEQFF
TRBV30,.,CAWSVFGQGAGGELFF
TRBV3-1,many,CASSQTSGEKAFF
TRBV28,many,CASTVAGGVTDTQYF
TRBV3-2,many,CASSQPDPQVSSYNEQFF
TRBV7-2,many,CASSDPFLASYYEQYF
TRBV5-1,many,CASSRQGGTSYEQYF
TRBV30,many,CAWMESRRGFF
TRBV6-5,many,CASSYFGVSSYNEQFF
TRBV15,few,CATGTVNTEAFF
TRBV6-1,.,CASSLHRRVQPQHF